The entry that follows covers one T cell receptor (beta chain) sequence. This clone was recorded a few times. What antigen it recognizes has not been identified. No base qualities exist here, and no much larger clone lies one base off it. The sample comes from a study of preoperative IRX-2 immunotherapy in early breast cancer (dated by TCRdb to the late 2010s). Library generation was performed with the immunoSEQ multiplex PCR assay. Not all clones reach the TCRdb copy of this immuneACCESS table, which keeps in-frame sequences only. Checked studies attribute under half of the gap to unresolved V genes and leave the rest unexplained. The sample profile shows roughly 5,300 clones; approximately 71% of them were found once. The ten largest clones capture roughly 15% of the sample. According to the study, the label for this sample's treatment or condition signals: preoperative locoregional IRX-2 cytokine immunotherapy. The samples were obtained from a phase Ib study in which preoperative, locoregional IRX-2 cytokine immunotherapy intended to prime immune responses was tested. Patients with early-stage breast cancer who were given IRX-2 before surgery served as donors.

The material sequenced was tumor tissue, taken before IRX-2 immunotherapy. This receptor was obtained from a human donor with breast cancer.

For the CDR3, the sequence is CASLSGGKPTGELFF. DNA sequence: TGCGCCAGCCTCTCGGGGGGGAAACCCACCGGGGAGCTGTTTTTT. In this chain, TRBV10-2 is recombined with TRBJ2-2; 8 central bases correspond to TRBD2. The germline V gene sets CDR1 to WSHSY and CDR2 to SAAADI. Counted from cysteine to phenylalanine, this CDR3 has 15 amino acids. Only the CDR3 region is kept as DNA, spanning 45 bases read in frame from base 1. The germline V end is reduced by 8 bases and the J end by 4 bases; junction bases left unmatched: 9.